The 4 T cell receptor beta chains below were found in one sample sequenced in a study of blood T cell repertoires in COVID-19. The assay was immunoSEQ multiplex PCR, and TCRdb's table has in-frame clones only and misses some. The sample includes around 480,000 clones, roughly 90% of them seen just once. Sequencing was done on a sample of PBMCs or T cells enriched from blood (not recorded which). Source of these receptors: a woman younger than 35 who had recovered from COVID-19.

The V gene is TRBV10-3, the J gene TRBJ2-7; 8 nucleotides agree with TRBD1. The CDR3 runs to 17 residues. The V and J ends lost 5 bases and 0 bases, in that order; junction bases with no gene match: 12. Germline V gene sequence: CDR1 ENHRY, CDR2 SYGVKD. For the CDR3, the DNA is TGTGCCATCAGTCCTCGGACAGGGACAAAGAGCTCCTACGAGCAGTACTTC. This translates into CAISPRTGTKSSYEQYF.

The V gene is TRBV21-1, the J gene TRBJ2-7; TRBD2 was called by the table and not checked on the DNA. TRBV21-1 is designated a pseudogene. The CDR3 is made up of 14 amino acids. The CDR3 loop reads CASSVRVPYYEQYF. CDR3 in DNA: TGTGCCAGCAGCGTCCGGGTCCCCTACTACGAGCAGTACTTC.

The chain is built from TRBV5-5 and TRBJ1-4; 7 bases are shared with TRBD1. The length of the CDR3 is 16 residues. Per the germline V gene, CDR1 is SGHKS and CDR2 is YYEKEE (reference sequence). With V trimmed by 2 bases and J by 8 bases, 12 bases remained unmatched. The CDR3 region has the DNA TGTGCCAGCAGCTTTGGGGTTGGGGCAGGGGGAGAAAAACTGTTTTTT. Protein sequence: CASSFGVGAGGEKLFF.

The chain carries TRBV5-1 and TRBJ1-6, with 7 bases that match TRBD1. Trimming took 4 bases from V and 7 from J; bases not matched to a gene: 5. The CDR3 contains 14 residues. The germline gives CDR1 SGHRS, CDR2 YFSETQ. The CDR3 loop reads CASSPGTENSPLHF. Written as DNA, the CDR3 is TGCGCCAGCAGCCCCGGGACAGAGAATTCACCCCTCCACTTT. Complete variable domain (other parts from reference TRBV5-1 and TRBJ1-6): KAGVTQTPRYLIKTRGQQVTLSCSPISGHRSVSWYQQTPGQGLQFLFEYFSETQRNKGNFPGRFSGRQFSNSRSEMNVSTLELGDSALYLCASSPGTENSPLHFGNGTRLTVT.